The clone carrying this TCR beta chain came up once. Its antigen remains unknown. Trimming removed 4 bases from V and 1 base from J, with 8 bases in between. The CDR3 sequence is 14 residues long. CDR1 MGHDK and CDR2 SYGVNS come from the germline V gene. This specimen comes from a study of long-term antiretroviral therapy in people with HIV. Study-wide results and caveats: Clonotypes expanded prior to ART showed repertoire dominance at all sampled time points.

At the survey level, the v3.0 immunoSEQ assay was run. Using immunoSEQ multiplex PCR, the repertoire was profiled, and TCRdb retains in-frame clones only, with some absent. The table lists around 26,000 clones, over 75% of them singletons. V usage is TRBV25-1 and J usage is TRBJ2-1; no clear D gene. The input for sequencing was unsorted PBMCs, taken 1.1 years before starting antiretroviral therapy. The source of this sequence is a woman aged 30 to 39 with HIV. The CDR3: CASSGPISYNEQFF. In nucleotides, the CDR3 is TGTGCCAGCAGTGGCCCGATTTCCTACAATGAGCAGTTCTTC.